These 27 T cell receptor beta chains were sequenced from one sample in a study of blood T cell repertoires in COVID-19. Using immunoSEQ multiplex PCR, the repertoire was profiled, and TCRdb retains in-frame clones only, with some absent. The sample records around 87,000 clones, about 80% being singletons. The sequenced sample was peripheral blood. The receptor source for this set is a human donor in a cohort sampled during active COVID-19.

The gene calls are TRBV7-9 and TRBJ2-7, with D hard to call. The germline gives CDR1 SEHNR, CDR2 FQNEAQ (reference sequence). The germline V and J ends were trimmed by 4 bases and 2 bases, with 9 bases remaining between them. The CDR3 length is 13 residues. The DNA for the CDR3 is TGTGCCAGCAGCTCCCGGGTTCCCTACGAGCAGTACTTC. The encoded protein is CASSSRVPYEQYF.

The CDR3 here is CASSAGTTDSPLHF. CDR3 in DNA: TGTGCCAGCAGCGCCGGGACTACTGATTCACCCCTCCACTTT. The rearrangement joins TRBV7-9 to TRBJ1-6, with a possible D match to TRBD1 (5 bases). Germline values: CDR1 SEHNR, CDR2 FQNEAQ (reference sequence). V was pared by 5 bases and J by 8 bases, with 13 bases between. This CDR3 region has 14 residues.

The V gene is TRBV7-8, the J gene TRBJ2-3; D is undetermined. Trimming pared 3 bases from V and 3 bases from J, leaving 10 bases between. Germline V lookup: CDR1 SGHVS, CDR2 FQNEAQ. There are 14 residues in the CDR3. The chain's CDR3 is CASSLRTHTDTQYF. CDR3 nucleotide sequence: TGTGCCAGCAGCTTGCGCACGCATACAGATACGCAGTATTTT.

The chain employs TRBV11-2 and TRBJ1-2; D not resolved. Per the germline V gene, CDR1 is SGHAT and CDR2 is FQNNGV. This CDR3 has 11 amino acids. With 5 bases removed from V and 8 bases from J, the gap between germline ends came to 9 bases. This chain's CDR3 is CASSLNEGYTF. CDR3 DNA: TGTGCCAGCAGCCTCAATGAGGGCTACACCTTC.

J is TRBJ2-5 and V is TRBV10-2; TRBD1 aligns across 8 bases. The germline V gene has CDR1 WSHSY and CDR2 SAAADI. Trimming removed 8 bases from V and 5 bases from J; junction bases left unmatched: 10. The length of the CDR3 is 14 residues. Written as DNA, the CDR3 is TGCGCCAGCCTCGACAGGGGTCGGAGGGAGACCCAGTACTTC. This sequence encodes CASLDRGRRETQYF.

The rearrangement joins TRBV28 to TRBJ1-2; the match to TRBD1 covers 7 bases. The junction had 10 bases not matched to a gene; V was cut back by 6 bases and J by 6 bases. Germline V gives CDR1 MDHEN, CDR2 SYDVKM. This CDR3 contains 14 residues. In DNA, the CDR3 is TGTGCCAGCAGCAGAGGGGGCCGAGTAGATGGCTACACCTTC. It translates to CASSRGGRVDGYTF.

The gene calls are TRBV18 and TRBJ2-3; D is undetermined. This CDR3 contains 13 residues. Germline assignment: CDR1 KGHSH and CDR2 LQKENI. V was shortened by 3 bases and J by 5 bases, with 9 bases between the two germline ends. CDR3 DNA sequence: TGTGCCAGCTCACCGATTGGCGGAGATACGCAGTATTTT. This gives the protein CASSPIGGDTQYF.

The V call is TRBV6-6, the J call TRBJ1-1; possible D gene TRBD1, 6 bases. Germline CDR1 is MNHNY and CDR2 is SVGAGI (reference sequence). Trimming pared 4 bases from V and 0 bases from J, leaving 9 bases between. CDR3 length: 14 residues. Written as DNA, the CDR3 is TGTGCCAGCAGTTTACAGGGCCTGAACACTGAAGCTTTCTTT. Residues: CASSLQGLNTEAFF.

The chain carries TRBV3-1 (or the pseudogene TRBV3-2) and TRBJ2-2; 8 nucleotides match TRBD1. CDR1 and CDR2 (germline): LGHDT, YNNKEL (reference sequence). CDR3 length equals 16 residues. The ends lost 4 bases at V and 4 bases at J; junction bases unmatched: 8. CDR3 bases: TGTGCCAGCAGCCCCTGGACAGGGACGGGCACCGGGGAGCTGTTTTTT. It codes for CASSPWTGTGTGELFF.

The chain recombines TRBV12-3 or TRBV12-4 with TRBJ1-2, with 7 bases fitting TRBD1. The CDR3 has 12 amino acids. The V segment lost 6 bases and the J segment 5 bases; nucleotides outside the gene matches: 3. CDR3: CASSRTGYGYTF. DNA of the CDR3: TGTGCCAGCAGCAGGACAGGTTATGGCTACACCTTC.

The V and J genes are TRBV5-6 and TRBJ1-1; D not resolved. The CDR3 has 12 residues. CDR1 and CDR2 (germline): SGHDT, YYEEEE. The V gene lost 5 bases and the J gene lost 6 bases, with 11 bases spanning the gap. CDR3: CASSRGRAEAFF. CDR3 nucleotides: TGTGCCAGCAGTCGCGGGAGGGCTGAAGCTTTCTTT.

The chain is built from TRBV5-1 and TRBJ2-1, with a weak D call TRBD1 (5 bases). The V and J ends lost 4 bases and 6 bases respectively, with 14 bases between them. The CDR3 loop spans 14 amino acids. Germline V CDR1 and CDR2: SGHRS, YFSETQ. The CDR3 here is CASSSRVQGNEQFF. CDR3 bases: TGCGCCAGCAGCAGCAGGGTTCAAGGCAATGAGCAGTTCTTC.

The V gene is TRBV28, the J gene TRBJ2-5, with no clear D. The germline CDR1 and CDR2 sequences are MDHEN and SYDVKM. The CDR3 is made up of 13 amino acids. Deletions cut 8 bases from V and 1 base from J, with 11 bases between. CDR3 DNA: TGTGCCAGCTCCGACTCCGCCCAAGAGACCCAGTACTTC. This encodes CASSDSAQETQYF.

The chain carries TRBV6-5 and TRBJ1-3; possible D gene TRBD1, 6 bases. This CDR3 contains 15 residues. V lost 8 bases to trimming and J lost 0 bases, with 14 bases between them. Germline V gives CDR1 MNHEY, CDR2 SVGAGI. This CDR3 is CASYTGLLSGNTIYF. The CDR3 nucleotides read TGTGCCAGCTATACAGGGCTTCTCTCTGGAAACACCATATATTTT.

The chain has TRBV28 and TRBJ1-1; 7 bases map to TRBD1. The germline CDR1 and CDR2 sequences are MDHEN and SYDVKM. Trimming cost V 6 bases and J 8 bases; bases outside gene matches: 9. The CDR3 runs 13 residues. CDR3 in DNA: TGTGCCAGCAGGGAACAGGGGAAACTGGAAGCTTTCTTT. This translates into CASREQGKLEAFF. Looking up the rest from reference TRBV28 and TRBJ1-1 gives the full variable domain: DVKVTQSSRYLVKRTGEKVFLECVQDMDHENMFWYRQDPGLGLRLIYFSYDVKMKEKGDIPEGYSVSREKKERFSLILESASTNQTSMYLCASREQGKLEAFFGQGTRLTVV.

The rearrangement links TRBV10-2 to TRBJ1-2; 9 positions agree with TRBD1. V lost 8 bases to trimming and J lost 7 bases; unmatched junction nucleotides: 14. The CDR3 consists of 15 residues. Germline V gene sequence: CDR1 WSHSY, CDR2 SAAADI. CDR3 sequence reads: CASVEPGTGNSGYTF. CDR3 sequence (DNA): TGCGCCAGCGTAGAACCCGGGACAGGGAATAGTGGCTACACCTTC.

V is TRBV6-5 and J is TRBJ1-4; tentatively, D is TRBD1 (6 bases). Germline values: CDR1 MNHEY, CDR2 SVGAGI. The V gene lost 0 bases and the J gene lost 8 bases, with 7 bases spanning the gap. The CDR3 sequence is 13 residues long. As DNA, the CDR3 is TGTGCCAGCAGTTACTCCGGACAGGAAAAACTGTTTTTT. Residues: CASSYSGQEKLFF.

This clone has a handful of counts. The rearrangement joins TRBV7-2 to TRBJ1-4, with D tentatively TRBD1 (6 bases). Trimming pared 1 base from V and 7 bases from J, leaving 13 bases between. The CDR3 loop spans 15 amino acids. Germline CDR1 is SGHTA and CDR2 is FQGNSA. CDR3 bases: TGTGCCAGCAGCTTAGGCTGGGGGCCGACTGAAAAACTGTTTTTT. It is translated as CASSLGWGPTEKLFF.

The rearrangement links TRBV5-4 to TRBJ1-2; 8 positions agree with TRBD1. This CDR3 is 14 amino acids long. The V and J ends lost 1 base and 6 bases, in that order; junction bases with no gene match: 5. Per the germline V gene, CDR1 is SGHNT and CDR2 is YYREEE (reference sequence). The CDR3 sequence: CASSLLDRENGYTF. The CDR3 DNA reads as TGTGCCAGCAGCTTGTTGGACAGGGAGAATGGCTACACCTTC.

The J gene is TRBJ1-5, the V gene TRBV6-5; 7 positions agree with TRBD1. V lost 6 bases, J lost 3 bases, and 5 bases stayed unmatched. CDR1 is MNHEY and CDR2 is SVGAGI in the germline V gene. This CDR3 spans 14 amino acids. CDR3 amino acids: CASSMGQLNQPQHF. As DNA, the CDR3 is TGTGCCAGCAGCATGGGACAGCTCAATCAGCCCCAGCATTTT.

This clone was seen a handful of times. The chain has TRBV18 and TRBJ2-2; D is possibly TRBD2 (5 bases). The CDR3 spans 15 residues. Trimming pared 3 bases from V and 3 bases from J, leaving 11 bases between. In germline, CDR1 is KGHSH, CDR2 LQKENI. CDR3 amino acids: CASSPLGDYTGELFF. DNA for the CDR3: TGTGCCAGCTCACCCTTGGGAGATTACACCGGGGAGCTGTTTTTT.

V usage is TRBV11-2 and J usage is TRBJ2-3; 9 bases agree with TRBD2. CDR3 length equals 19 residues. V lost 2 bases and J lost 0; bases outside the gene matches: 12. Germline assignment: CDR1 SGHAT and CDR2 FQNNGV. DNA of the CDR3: TGTGCCAGCAGCTTACGAGGGACTAGCACTATTCCTAGCACAGATACGCAGTATTTT. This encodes CASSLRGTSTIPSTDTQYF.

The CDR3 loop is CASSFGTSQDTQYF. The DNA for the CDR3 is TGCGCCAGCAGCTTCGGGACTAGCCAAGATACGCAGTATTTT. This chain links TRBV5-1 with TRBJ2-3; TRBD2 agrees at 9 bases. Germline lookup yields CDR1 SGHRS and CDR2 YFSETQ. The CDR3 spans 14 residues. The ends lost 2 bases at V and 5 bases at J; junction bases unmatched: 3.

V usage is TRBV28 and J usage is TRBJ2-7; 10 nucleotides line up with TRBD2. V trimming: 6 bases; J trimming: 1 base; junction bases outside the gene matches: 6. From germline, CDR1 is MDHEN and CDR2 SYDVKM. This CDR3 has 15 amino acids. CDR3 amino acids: CASSLRTSGSYEQYF. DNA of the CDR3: TGTGCCAGCAGCCTCAGGACTAGCGGATCCTACGAGCAGTACTTC.

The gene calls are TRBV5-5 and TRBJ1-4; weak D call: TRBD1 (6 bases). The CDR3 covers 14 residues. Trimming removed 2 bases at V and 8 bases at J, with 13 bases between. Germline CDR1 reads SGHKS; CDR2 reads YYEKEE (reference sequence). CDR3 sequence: CASSFGGAEEKLFF. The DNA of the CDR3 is TGTGCCAGCAGCTTCGGGGGGGCTGAAGAAAAACTGTTTTTT.

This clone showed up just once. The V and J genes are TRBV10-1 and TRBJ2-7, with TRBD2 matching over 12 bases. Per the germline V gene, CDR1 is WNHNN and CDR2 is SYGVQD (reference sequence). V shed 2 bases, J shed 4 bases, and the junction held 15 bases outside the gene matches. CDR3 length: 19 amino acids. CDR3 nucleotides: TGCGCCAGCAGTGAGCCCGGGGAATCGGGGACTAGCGGGCCGTACGAGCAGTACTTC. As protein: CASSEPGESGTSGPYEQYF.

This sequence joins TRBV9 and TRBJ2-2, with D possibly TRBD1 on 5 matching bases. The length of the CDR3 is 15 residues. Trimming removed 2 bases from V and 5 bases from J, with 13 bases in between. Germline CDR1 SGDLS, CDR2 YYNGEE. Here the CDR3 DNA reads TGTGCCAGCAGCGTCACAGGTTTGGGAACCGGGGAGCTGTTTTTT. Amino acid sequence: CASSVTGLGTGELFF.